This TCR beta chain emerged from a study of CD8 T cells in ankylosing spondylitis. Germline CDR1 and CDR2: ENHRY and SYGVKD. CDR3 length: 11 residues. Trimming cost V 3 bases and J 8 bases, with 5 bases left between them. Comments on this clonotype: No antigen is known for it.

The authors made TCR beta libraries by quantitative 5'-RACE with molecular barcodes. TCRdb fed the 5' RACE reads into MiXCR, producing one record per CDR3 protein. The top ten hold just under 5% of the sample, which has tens of thousands of distinct CDR3 sequences, approximately 5.7% seen once. Study-level points and caveats: The authors reported significant enrichment of disease-linked clones in matched ankylosing spondylitis synovial fluid. Disease-linked clones proved CD8+ and comparatively uncommon in peripheral blood.

This TCR came from a male donor with ankylosing spondylitis. The chain recombines TRBV10-3 with TRBJ1-3; no clear D. Input material: synovial fluid, either unsorted or a sorted T cell fraction (not recorded which). CDR3 DNA sequence: TGTGCCATCAGTGAACGGTACACCATATATTTT. Its protein is CAISERYTIYF.